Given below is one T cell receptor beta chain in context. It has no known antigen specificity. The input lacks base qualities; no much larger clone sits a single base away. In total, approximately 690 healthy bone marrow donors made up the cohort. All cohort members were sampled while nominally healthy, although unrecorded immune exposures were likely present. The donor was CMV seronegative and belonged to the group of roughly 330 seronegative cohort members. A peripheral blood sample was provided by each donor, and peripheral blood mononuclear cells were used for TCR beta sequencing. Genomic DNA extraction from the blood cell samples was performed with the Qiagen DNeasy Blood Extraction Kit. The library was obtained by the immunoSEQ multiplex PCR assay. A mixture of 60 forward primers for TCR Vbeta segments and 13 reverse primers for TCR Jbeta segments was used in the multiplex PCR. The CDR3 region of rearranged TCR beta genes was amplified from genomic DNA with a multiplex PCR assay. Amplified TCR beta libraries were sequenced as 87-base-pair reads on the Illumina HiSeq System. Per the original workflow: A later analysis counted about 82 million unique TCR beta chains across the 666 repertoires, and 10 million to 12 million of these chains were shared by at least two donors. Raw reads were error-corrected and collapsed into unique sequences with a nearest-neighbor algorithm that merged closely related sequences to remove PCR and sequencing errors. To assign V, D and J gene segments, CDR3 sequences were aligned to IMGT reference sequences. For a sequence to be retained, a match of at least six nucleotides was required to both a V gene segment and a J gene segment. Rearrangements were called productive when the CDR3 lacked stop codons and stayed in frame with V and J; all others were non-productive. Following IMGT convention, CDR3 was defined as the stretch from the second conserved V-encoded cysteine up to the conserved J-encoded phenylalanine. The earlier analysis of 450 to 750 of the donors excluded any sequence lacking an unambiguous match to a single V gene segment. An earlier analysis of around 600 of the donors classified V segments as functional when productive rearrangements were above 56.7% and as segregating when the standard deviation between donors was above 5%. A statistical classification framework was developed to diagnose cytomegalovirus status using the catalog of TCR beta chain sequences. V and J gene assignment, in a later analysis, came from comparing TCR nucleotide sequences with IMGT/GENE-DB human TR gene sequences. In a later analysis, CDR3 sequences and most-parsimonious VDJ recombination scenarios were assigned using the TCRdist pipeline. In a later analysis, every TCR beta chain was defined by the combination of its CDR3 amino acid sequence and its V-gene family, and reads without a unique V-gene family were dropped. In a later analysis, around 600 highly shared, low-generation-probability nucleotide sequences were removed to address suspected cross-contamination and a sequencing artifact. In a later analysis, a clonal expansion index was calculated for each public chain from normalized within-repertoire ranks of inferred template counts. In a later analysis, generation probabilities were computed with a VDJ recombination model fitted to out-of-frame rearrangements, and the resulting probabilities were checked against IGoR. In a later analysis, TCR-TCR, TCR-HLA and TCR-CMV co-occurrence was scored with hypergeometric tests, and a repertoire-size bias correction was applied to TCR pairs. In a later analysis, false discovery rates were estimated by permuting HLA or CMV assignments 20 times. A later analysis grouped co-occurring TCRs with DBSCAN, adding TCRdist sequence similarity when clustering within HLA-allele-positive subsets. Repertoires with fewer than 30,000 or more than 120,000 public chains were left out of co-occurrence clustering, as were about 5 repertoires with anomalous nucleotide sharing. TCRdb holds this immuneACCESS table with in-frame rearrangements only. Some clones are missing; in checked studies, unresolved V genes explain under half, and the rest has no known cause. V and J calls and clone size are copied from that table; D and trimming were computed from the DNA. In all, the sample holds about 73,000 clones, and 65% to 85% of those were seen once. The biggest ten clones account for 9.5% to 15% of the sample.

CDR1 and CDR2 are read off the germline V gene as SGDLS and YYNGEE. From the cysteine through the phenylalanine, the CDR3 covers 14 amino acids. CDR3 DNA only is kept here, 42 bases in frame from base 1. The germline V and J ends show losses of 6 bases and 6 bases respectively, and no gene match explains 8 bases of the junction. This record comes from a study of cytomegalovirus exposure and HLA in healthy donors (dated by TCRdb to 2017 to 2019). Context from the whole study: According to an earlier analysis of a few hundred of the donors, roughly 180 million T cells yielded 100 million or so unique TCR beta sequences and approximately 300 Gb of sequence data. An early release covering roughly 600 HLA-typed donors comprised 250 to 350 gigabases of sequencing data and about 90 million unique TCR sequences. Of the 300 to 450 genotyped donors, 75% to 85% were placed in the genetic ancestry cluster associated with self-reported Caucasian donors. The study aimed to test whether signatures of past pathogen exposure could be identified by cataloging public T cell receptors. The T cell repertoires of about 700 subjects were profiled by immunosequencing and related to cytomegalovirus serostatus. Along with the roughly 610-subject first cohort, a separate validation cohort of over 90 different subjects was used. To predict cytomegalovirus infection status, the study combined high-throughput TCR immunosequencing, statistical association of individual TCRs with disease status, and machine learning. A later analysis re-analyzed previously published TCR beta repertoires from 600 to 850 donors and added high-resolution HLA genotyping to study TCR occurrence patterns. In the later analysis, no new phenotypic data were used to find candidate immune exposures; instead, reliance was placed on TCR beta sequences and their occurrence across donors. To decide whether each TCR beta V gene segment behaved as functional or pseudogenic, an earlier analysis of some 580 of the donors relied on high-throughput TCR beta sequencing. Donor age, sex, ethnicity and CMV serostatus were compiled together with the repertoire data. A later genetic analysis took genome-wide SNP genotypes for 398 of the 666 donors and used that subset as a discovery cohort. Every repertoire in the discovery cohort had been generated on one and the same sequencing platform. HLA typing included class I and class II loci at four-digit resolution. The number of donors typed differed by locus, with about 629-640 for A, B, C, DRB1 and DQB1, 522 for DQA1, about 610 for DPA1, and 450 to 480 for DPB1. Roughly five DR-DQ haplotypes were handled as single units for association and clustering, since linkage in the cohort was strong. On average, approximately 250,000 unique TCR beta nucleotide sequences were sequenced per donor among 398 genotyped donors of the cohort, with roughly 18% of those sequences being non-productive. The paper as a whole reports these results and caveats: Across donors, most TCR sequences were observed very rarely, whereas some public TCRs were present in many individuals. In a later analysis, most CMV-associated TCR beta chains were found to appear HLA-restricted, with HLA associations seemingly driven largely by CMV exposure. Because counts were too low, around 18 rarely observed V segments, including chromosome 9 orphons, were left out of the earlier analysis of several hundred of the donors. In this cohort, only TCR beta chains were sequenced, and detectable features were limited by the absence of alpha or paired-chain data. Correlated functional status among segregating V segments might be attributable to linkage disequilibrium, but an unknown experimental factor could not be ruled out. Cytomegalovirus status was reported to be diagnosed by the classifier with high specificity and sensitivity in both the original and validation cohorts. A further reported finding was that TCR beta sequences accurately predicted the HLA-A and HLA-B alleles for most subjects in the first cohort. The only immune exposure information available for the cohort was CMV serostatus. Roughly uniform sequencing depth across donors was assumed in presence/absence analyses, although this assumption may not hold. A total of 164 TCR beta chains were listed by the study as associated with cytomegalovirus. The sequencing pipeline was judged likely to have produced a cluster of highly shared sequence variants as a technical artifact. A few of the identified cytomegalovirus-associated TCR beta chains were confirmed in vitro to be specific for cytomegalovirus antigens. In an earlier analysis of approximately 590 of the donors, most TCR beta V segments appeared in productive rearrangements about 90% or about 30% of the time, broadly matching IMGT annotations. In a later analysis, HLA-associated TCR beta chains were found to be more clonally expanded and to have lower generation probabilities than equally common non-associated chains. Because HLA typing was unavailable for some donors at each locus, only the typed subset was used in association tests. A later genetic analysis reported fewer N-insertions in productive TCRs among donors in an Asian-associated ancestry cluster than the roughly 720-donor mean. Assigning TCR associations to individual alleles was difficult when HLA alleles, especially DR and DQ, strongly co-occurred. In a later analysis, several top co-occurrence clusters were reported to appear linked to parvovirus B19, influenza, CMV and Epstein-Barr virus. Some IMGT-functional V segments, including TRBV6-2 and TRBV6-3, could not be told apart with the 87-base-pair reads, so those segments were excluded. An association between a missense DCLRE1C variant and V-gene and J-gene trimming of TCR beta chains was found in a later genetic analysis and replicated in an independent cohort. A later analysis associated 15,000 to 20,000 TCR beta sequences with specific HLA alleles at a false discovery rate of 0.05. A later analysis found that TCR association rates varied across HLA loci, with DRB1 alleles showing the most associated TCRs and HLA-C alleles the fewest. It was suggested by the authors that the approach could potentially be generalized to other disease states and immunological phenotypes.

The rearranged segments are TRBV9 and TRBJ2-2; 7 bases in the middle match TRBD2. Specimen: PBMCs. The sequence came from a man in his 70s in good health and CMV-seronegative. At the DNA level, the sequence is TGTGCCAGCAAGCGGGGCATGGGGGCCGGGGAGCTGTTTTTT. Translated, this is CASKRGMGAGELFF.